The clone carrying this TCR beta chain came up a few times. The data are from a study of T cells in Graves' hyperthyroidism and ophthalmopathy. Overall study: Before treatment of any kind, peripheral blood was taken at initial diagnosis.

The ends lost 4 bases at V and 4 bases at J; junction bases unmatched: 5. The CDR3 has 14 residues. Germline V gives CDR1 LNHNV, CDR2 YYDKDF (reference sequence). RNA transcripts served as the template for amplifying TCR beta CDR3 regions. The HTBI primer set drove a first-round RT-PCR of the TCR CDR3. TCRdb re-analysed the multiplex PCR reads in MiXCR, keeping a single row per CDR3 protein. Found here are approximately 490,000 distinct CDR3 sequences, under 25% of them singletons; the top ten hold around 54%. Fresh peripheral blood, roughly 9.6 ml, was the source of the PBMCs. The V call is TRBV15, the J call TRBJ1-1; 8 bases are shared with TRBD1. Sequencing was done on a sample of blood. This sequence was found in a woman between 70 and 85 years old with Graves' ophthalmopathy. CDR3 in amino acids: CATSKDRVGTEAFF. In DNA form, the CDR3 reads TGTGCCACCAGCAAGGACAGGGTGGGCACTGAAGCTTTCTTT.